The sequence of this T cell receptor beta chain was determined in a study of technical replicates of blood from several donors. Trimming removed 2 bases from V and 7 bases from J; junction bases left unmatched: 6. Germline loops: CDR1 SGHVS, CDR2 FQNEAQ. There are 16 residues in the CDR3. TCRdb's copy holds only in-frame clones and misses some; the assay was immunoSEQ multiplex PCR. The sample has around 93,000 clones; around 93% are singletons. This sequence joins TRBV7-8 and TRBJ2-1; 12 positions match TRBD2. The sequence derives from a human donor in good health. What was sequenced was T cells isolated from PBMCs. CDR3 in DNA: TGTGCCAGCAGCTTACTAGCGGGAGGGCCGGCTAATGAGCAGTTCTTC. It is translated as CASSLLAGGPANEQFF.